This T cell receptor beta chain comes out of a study of T cell responses to AZD1222 COVID-19 vaccine. Whole-study results and caveats: At baseline, just 5 or 6 AZD1222 recipients tested seropositive. Spike-specific TCR breadth rose after two AZD1222 doses, and depth rose as well.

A word on this clone: Its antigen is currently unknown.

The CDR3 has 16 residues. V lost 4 bases and J lost 6, with 20 bases in between. Germline V lookup: CDR1 SGHNT, CDR2 YYREEE (reference sequence). Using immunoSEQ multiplex PCR, the repertoire was profiled, and TCRdb retains in-frame clones only, with some absent. Here the sample spans about 78,000 clones, roughly nine tenths being singletons. V gene TRBV5-4 combines with J gene TRBJ2-1, with D perhaps TRBD2 (6 bases). This clonotype originated in an adult who received the AZD1222 COVID-19 vaccine. The specimen comprised peripheral blood, sampled 28 days after the second AZD1222 dose. The CDR3 loop reads CASSRLRGIEVNEQFF. In DNA, the CDR3 is TGTGCCAGCAGCCGTTTACGGGGGATAGAAGTCAATGAGCAGTTCTTC.